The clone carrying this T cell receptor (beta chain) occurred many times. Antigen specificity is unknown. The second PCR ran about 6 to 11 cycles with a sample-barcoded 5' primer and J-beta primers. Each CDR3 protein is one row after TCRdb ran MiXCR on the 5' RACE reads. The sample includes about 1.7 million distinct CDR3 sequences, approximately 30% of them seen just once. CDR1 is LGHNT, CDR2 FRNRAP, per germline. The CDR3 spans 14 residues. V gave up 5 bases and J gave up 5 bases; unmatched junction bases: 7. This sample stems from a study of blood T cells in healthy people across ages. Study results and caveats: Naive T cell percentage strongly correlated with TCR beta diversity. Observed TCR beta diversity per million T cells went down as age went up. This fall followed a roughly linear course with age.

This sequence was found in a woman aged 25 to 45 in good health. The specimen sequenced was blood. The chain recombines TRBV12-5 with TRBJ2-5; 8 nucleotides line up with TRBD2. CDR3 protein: CASGDTGRGETQYF. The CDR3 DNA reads TGTGCTAGTGGTGACACCGGGAGGGGTGAGACCCAGTACTTC.